Below, one T cell receptor (beta chain) is given with its context. Its antigen remains unknown. One entry per CDR3 protein, called by TCRdb with MiXCR from the RACE reads. The data show 300,000 to 350,000 distinct CDR3 sequences, with roughly 6.9% seen just once and about 8% held by the top ten. This specimen comes from a study of human T cells and chemical hapten exposure. At the level of the study: DPC at 2% was the sensitizing agent, placed on roughly 2 cm by roughly 2 cm of upper inner arm skin. Diphenylcyclopropenone was administered weekly to the scalp of patients throughout the roughly 24-week study. Alopecia areata, totalis and universalis patients, mostly female, were included.

Time point here: patch test 1, 2 weeks after DPC sensitization. Treatment noted: therapeutic diphenylcyclopropenone sensitization with weekly scalp DPC. General study points: There was alopecia in the donors, so their immune response may differ from that of healthy people.

The clonotype was recovered from a woman aged 18-29 years with alopecia areata. Some clones in this sample may be carry-over from other donors' samples. Specimen: whole blood, collected in connection with sensitization to the hapten diphenylcyclopropenone (DPC).

CDR3 DNA: TGCAGTGCTACTAGGACAATGGGAGCATACGAGCAGTACTTC. As protein: CSATRTMGAYEQYF. The V call is TRBV20-1, the J call TRBJ2-7, with D perhaps being TRBD1 or TRBD2 (5 bases each). The CDR3 consists of 14 residues. Trimming cost V 4 bases and J 4 bases, with 17 bases left between them. Per the germline V gene, CDR1 is DFQATT and CDR2 is SNEGSKA (reference sequence).